One sample yielded the 2 T cell receptor beta chains listed below, sequenced in a study of CD8 T cells in Susac syndrome. Random hexamers were used to reverse transcribe 0.5 to 1 ug of RNA. MiXCR, run by TCRdb on the immunoSEQ multiplex PCR reads, gives a single entry per CDR3 protein. The data contain 200,000 or so distinct CDR3 sequences, more than 90% of them singletons. The sample comprised CD4+ T cells from PBMCs. The receptors here all came from a human donor with multiple sclerosis.

The chain is built from TRBV27 and TRBJ2-1, with TRBD1 matching over 8 bases. The V segment lost 5 bases and the J segment 3 bases; nucleotides outside the gene matches: 15. The V gene's germline CDR1 is MNHEY and CDR2 SMNVEV (reference sequence). The CDR3 loop spans 18 amino acids. CDR3 loop: CASSLRGLTGVVYNEQFF. CDR3 nucleotides: TGTGCCAGCAGTCTAAGGGGGCTGACAGGGGTGGTCTACAATGAGCAGTTCTTC.

The chain has TRBV20-1 and TRBJ1-1; D might be TRBD1 (6 bases). This CDR3 has 12 amino acids. CDR1 is DFQATT and CDR2 is SNEGSKA in the germline V gene (reference sequence). This chain's CDR3 is CGWAGDDTEAFF. The CDR3 region has the DNA TGCGGTTGGGCAGGGGATGATACTGAAGCTTTCTTT.